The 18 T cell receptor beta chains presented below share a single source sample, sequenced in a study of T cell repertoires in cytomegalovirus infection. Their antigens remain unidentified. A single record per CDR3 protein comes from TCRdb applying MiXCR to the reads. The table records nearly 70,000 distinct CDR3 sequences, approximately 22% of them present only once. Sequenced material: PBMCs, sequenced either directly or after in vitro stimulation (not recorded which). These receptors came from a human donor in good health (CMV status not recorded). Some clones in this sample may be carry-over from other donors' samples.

CDR3 DNA: TGTGCCAGCAGCCGCGGACTAGCGAGCACCGGGGAGCTGTTTTTT. This translates into CASSRGLASTGELFF. The chain recombines TRBV14 with TRBJ2-2; 9 bases map to TRBD2. Germline V gene data show CDR1 as SGHDN and CDR2 as FVKESK. With 4 bases clipped from V and 4 bases from J, the junction kept 4 bases outside the gene matches. The length of the CDR3 is 15 residues.

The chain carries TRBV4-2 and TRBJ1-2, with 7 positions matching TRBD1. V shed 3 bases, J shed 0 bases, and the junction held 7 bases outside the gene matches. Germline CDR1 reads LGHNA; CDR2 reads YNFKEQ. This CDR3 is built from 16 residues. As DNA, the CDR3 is TGTGCCAGCAGCCAGAACAGGGGATTGGCTAACTATGGCTACACCTTC. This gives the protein CASSQNRGLANYGYTF.

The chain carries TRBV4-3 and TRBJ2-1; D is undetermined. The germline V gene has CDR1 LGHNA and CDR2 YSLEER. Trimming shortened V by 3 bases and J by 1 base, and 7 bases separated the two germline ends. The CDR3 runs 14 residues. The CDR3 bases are TGCGCCAGCAGCCACCCCCGTTCCTACAATGAGCAGTTCTTC. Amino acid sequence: CASSHPRSYNEQFF.

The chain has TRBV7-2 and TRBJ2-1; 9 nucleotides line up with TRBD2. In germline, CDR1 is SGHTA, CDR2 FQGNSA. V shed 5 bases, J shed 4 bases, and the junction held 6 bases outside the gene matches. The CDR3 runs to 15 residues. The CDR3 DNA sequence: TGTGCCAGCAGCGTTAGCGGGAGCCCTTACAATGAGCAGTTCTTC. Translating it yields CASSVSGSPYNEQFF. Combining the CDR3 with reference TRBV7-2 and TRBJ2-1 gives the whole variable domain GAGVSQSPSNKVTEKGKDVELRCDPISGHTALYWYRQSLGQGLEFLIYFQGNSAPDKSGLPSDRFSAERTGGSVSTLTIQRTQQEDSAVYLCASSVSGSPYNEQFFGPGTRLTVL.

CDR3 DNA: TGTGCCTCCGGCCCAGGGGGCGTTCAGCCCCAGCATTTT. This codes for CASGPGGVQPQHF. V and J are TRBV7-2 and TRBJ1-5; 8 positions match TRBD1. V trimming: 11 bases; J trimming: 6 bases; junction bases outside the gene matches: 9. This CDR3 region has 13 residues. Germline CDR1 reads SGHTA; CDR2 reads FQGNSA.

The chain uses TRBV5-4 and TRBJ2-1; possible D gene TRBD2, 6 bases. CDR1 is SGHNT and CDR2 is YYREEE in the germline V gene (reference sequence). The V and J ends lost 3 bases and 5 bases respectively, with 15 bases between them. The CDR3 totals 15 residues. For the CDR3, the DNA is TGTGCCAGCAGCTGGGGGACTTTCACGAACAATGAGCAGTTCTTC. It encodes CASSWGTFTNNEQFF.

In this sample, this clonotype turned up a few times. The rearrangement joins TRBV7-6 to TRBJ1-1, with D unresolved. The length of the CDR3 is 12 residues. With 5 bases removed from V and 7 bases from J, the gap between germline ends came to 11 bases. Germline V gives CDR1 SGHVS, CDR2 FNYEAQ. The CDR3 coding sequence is TGTGCCAGCAGCCCGCGGGTAGGTGAAGCTTTCTTT. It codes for CASSPRVGEAFF.

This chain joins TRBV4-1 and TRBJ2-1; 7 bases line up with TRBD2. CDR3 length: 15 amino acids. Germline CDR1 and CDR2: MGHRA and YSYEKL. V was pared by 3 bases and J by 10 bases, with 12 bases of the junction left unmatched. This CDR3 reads CASSHPGTKVGEQFF. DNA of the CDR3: TGCGCCAGCAGCCACCCCGGGACTAAAGTCGGGGAGCAGTTCTTC.

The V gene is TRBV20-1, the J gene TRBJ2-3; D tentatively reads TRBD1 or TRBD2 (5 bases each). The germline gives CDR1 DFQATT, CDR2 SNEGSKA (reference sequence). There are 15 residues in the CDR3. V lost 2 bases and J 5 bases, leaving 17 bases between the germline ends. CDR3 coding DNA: TGCAGTGCTAGACTGGGACGTCCTGGGGGAGATACGCAGTATTTT. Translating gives CSARLGRPGGDTQYF.

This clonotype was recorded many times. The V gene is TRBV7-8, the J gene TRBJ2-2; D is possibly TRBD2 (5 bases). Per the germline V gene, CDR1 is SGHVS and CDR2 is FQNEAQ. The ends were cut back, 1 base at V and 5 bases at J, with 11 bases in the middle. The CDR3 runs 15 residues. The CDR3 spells CASSLVRVWTGELFF. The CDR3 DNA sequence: TGTGCCAGCAGCTTAGTGAGGGTTTGGACCGGGGAGCTGTTTTTT. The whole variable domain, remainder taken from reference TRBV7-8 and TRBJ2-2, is GAGVSQSPRYKVAKRGQDVALRCDPISGHVSLFWYQQALGQGPEFLTYFQNEAQLDKSGLPSDRFFAERPEGSVSTLKIQRTQQEDSAVYLCASSLVRVWTGELFFGEGSRLTVL.

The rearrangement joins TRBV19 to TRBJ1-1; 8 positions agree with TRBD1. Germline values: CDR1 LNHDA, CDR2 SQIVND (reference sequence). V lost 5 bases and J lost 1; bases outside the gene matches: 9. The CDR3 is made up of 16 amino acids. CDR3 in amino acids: CASSFYRGGPNTEAFF. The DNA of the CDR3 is TGTGCCAGTAGTTTCTACAGGGGGGGTCCGAACACTGAAGCTTTCTTT.

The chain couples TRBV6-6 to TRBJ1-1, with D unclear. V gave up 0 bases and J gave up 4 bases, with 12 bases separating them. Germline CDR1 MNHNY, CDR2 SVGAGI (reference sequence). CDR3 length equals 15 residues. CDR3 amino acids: CASSYSLALVTEAFF. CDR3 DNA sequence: TGTGCCAGCAGTTACTCTCTGGCGTTAGTCACTGAAGCTTTCTTT.

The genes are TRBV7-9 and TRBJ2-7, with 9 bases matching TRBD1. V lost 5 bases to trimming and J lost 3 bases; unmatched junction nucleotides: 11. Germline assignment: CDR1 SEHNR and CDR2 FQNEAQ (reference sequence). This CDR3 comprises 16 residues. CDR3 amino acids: CASSPSAGQGNYEQYF. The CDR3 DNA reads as TGTGCCAGCAGCCCAAGTGCGGGACAGGGAAACTACGAGCAGTACTTC.

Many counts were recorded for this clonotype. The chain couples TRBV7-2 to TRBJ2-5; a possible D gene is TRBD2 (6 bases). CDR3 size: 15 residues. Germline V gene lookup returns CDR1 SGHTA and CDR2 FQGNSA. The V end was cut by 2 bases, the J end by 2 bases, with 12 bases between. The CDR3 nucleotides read TGTGCCAGCAGCTTATTCCCGGGAGAGCAAGAGACCCAGTACTTC. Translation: CASSLFPGEQETQYF. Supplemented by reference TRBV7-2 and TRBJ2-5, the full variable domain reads GAGVSQSPSNKVTEKGKDVELRCDPISGHTALYWYRQSLGQGLEFLIYFQGNSAPDKSGLPSDRFSAERTGGSVSTLTIQRTQQEDSAVYLCASSLFPGEQETQYFGPGTRLLVL.

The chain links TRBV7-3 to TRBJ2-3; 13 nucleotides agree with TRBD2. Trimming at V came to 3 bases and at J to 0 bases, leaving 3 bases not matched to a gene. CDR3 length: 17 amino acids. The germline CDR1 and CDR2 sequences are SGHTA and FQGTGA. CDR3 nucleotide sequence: TGTGCCAGCAGCTTCAGGACTAGCGGGAGAAGCACAGATACGCAGTATTTT. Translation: CASSFRTSGRSTDTQYF.

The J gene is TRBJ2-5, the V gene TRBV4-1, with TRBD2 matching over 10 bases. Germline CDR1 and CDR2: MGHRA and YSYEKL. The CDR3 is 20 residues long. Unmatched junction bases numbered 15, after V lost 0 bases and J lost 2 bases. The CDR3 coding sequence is TGCGCCAGCAGCCAAGATCGAACTAGCGGGACTCCTGAAGTTCAAGAGACCCAGTACTTC. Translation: CASSQDRTSGTPEVQETQYF.

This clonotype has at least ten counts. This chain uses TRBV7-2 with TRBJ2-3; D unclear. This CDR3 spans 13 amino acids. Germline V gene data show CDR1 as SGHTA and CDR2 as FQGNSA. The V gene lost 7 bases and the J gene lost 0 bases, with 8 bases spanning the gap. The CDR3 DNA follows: TGTGCCAGCACCTCTACGAGCACAGATACGCAGTATTTT. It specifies CASTSTSTDTQYF.

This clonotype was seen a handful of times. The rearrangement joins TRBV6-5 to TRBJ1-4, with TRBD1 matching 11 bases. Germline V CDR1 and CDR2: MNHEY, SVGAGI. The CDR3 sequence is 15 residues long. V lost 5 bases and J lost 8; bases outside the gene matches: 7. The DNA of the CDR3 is TGTGCCAGCAGTAGGACCGGGACAGGGGGGGAAAAACTGTTTTTT. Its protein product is CASSRTGTGGEKLFF.